The rows below give T cell receptor beta chains drawn from one sample of a study of T cell repertoires in urothelial bladder cancer. Profiling relied on immunoSEQ multiplex PCR, and the TCRdb table lists in-frame clones only, not all of them. Among about 2,500 clones listed, around 68% were seen once. The material sequenced was bladder tissue. All receptors derive from a human donor with a benign inflammatory bladder lesion. Each CDR3 is given with its conserved first and last residue. The D gene is left open where the match is weak. Part of the rows lack a size; the others show once, few, many or a class for expanded clones.

clone size | J gene | V gene | D gene | CDR3 DNA | CDR3 protein
large | TRBJ2-7 | TRBV9 | TRBD2 | TGTGCCAGCAGCGTAGGTTCTGAGCGGGGCTCCTACGAGCAGTACTTC | CASSVGSERGSYEQYF
few | TRBJ1-2 | TRBV2 | . | TGTGCCAGCAGGGGCTGGGATGTGAGCTACACCTTC | CASRGWDVSYTF
. | TRBJ2-3 | TRBV18 | TRBD2 | TGTGCCAGCTCACAACTAGCGGGAGGAATTCGCACAGATACGCAGTATTTT | CASSQLAGGIRTDTQYF
. | TRBJ2-7 | TRBV28 | TRBD2 | TGTGCCAGCAGTTTAGGGACTAGCGGGACGTCCGTCGAGCAGTACTTC | CASSLGTSGTSVEQYF
. | TRBJ1-3 | TRBV9 | . | TGTGCCAGCAGCCCGCAAACGCACGGAAACACCATATATTTT | CASSPQTHGNTIYF
. | TRBJ2-1 | TRBV5-1 | TRBD2 | TGCGCCAGCAGCGGAACCGGGACTAGACTAGAGCAGTTCTTC | CASSGTGTRLEQFF
few | TRBJ1-1 | TRBV14 | . | TGTGCCAGCAGCCATCAGGGACGAATTGCTGAAGCTTTCTTT | CASSHQGRIAEAFF
. | TRBJ2-1 | TRBV6-6 | . | TGTGCCAGCAGCCCAACCAATGAGCAGTTCTTC | CASSPTNEQFF
few | TRBJ2-1 | TRBV10-3 | TRBD1 | TGTGCCATCAGTGACAGGACAGGGTCCAATGAGCAGTTCTTC | CAISDRTGSNEQFF
. | TRBJ2-1 | TRBV9 | . | TGTGCCAGCAGCGGGGCAGGCTCCTACAATGAGCAGTTCTTC | CASSGAGSYNEQFF
. | TRBJ1-2 | TRBV11-3 | . | TGTGCCAGCAGCCTGGGACCGACAGACTATGGCTACACCTTC | CASSLGPTDYGYTF
. | TRBJ2-1 | TRBV5-1 | TRBD2 | TGCGCCAGCAGCCCTGGGACTAGTCGAGGCGTCGATGAGCAGTTCTTC | CASSPGTSRGVDEQFF
. | TRBJ1-6 | TRBV10-3 | . | TGTGCCATCAGTGGTCGTGAAAATTCACCCCTCCACTTT | CAISGRENSPLHF
. | TRBJ1-2 | TRBV19 | . | TGTGCCAGTAGTATTGGGGGAGACTATGGCTACACCTTC | CASSIGGDYGYTF
. | TRBJ1-1 | TRBV4-2 | . | TGTGCCAGCAGCCTAAGCCCCACAGCGAACACTGAAGCTTTCTTT | CASSLSPTANTEAFF
. | TRBJ1-1 | TRBV7-6 | . | TGTGCCAGCAGCCCCCGGGCAGGGGCCACTGAAGCTTTCTTT | CASSPRAGATEAFF
. | TRBJ2-3 | TRBV19 | . | TGTGCCAGTAGTATAGGAGACAGAAGCAGCACAGATACGCAGTATTTT | CASSIGDRSSTDTQYF
. | TRBJ2-2 | TRBV6-6 | . | TGTGCCAGCAGTTACTGGGCACAGGAGACCGGGGAGCTGTTTTTT | CASSYWAQETGELFF
. | TRBJ2-7 | TRBV2 | . | TGTGCCAGCAGTCGTACAACGACGGGGCCGTCCTACGAGCAGTACTTC | CASSRTTTGPSYEQYF
. | TRBJ2-3 | TRBV19 | TRBD2 | TGTGCCAGTAGCCATAGCGGGAGAGCTTCCTTCGGAGATACGCAGTATTTT | CASSHSGRASFGDTQYF
. | TRBJ2-5 | TRBV19 | . | TGTGCCAGTAGAAACAGGGGGGGGGAGACCCAGTACTTC | CASRNRGGETQYF
large | TRBJ1-5 | TRBV7-2 | . | TGTGCCAGCAGCTTAGCGCCTCAGCAGCCCCAGCATTTT | CASSLAPQQPQHF
few | TRBJ1-2 | TRBV6-5 | . | TGTGCCAGCAGTTTCCTAGGGGGGGCGGATGGCTACACCTTC | CASSFLGGADGYTF
. | TRBJ1-4 | TRBV11-2 | . | TGTGCCAGCAGCTTGTCGGCTAATGAAAAACTGTTTTTT | CASSLSANEKLFF
. | TRBJ2-5 | TRBV15 | . | TGTGCCACCAGCAGAGATCCTGGGGTCAGTCAAGAGACCCAGTACTTC | CATSRDPGVSQETQYF
. | TRBJ1-5 | TRBV6-5 | TRBD1 | TGTGCCAGCAAGAGGACAGGGGGCGGACAGCCCCAGCATTTT | CASKRTGGGQPQHF
. | TRBJ1-6 | TRBV30 | . | TGTGCCTGGAGTGAGGCCTTCGGGGAGTCACCCCTCCACTTT | CAWSEAFGESPLHF
. | TRBJ2-1 | TRBV6-1 | TRBD2 | TGTGCCAGCAGTGCCCAGCGGGACGGGAAGCGGGCGGAGCAGTTCTTC | CASSAQRDGKRAEQFF
. | TRBJ2-7 | TRBV6-6 | TRBD2 | TGTGCCAGCAGTTACGGCGGGAGAAGCTACGAGCAGTACTTC | CASSYGGRSYEQYF
few | TRBJ2-3 | TRBV19 | . | TGTGCCAGTAGCGCTTTGAAGGGAACAGATACGCAGTATTTT | CASSALKGTDTQYF
few | TRBJ1-1 | TRBV5-8 | . | TGTGCCAGCAGTCAGGACGGCAGGAACACTGAAGCTTTCTTT | CASSQDGRNTEAFF
. | TRBJ2-2 | TRBV5-1 | . | TGCGCCAGCAGCTTGGTCGCCGGGGAGCTGTTTTTT | CASSLVAGELFF
. | TRBJ2-1 | TRBV5-1 | TRBD2 | TGCGCCAGCAGCGCAAGGACTAGCGACCCCAATGAGCAGTTCTTC | CASSARTSDPNEQFF
few | TRBJ2-3 | TRBV27 | . | TGTGCCAGCAGTTTCAAAATTAGGGGCACAGATACGCAGTATTTT | CASSFKIRGTDTQYF
. | TRBJ2-7 | TRBV6-4 | . | TGTGCCAGCAGACAGGGTCCCTACGAGCAGTACTTC | CASRQGPYEQYF
. | TRBJ2-2 | TRBV6-6 | . | TGTGCCAGCAGTGGAGCCTCGGGCGGGGAGCTGTTTTTT | CASSGASGGELFF
few | TRBJ1-2 | TRBV29-1 | . | TGCAGCGTTGTTGGGGGTAGTGGCTACACCTTC | CSVVGGSGYTF
. | TRBJ1-2 | TRBV10-3 | . | TGTGCCATCAGTGATCGTCCAGGAACTAACTATGGCTACACCTTC | CAISDRPGTNYGYTF
. | TRBJ2-5 | TRBV11-2 | TRBD2 | TGTGCCAGCAGCCCCTCAGGACTAGCGGGCAGGGAGACCCAGTACTTC | CASSPSGLAGRETQYF
. | TRBJ2-1 | TRBV7-2 | . | TGTGCCAGCAGCCCATTAGTCAATGAGCAGTTCTTC | CASSPLVNEQFF
. | TRBJ1-5 | TRBV6-5 | . | TGTGCCAGCAGTTACTCACAAGGGAGTCAGCCCCAGCATTTT | CASSYSQGSQPQHF
. | TRBJ2-4 | TRBV5-1 | . | TGCGCCAGCAGCTTGGCCGGACCCGGTGGCTCTGACATTCAGTACTTC | CASSLAGPGGSDIQYF
. | TRBJ2-1 | TRBV7-2 | TRBD1 | TGTGCCAGCAGCTTAGTTTTTGGGACAGGGGGCTCCTACAATGAGCAGTTCTTC | CASSLVFGTGGSYNEQFF
. | TRBJ2-2 | TRBV2 | . | TGTGCCAGCAGTGTTACCAAGAACACCGGGGAGCTGTTTTTT | CASSVTKNTGELFF
. | TRBJ2-3 | TRBV5-4 | . | TGTGCCAGCAGCTTGGCCCATCGGGAGAGCACAGATACGCAGTATTTT | CASSLAHRESTDTQYF
. | TRBJ1-5 | TRBV6-5 | . | TGTGCCAGCCGAATGAATCAAGGAAGCAATCAGCCCCAGCATTTT | CASRMNQGSNQPQHF
. | TRBJ2-1 | TRBV6-4 | TRBD1 | TGTGCCAGCAGTGAAGGACAGGGCCCCTACAATGAGCAGTTCTTC | CASSEGQGPYNEQFF
large | TRBJ1-5 | TRBV10-2 | . | TGCGCCAGCAGTGCCACGCAGGGTAATCAGCCCCAGCATTTT | CASSATQGNQPQHF